This T cell receptor beta chain was documented in a study of blood T cell repertoires in COVID-19. Study-wide background: Sources were T cells, B-cell-depleted T cells, or PBMCs; the material itself was cDNA or gDNA.

V gave up 4 bases and J gave up 4 bases, with 8 bases separating them. The germline V gene has CDR1 SGHVS and CDR2 FQNEAQ. This CDR3 is built from 13 residues. Per the authors' pipeline: Reference gene primers were amplified, and this amplification served to estimate nucleated cell counts. Sequenced by immunoSEQ multiplex PCR; TCRdb stores in-frame clones only, minus some. For V, J and clone size, that table is used; D and trimming come from the DNA. The sample yields around 140,000 clones, roughly 84% seen once. Material: peripheral blood. The chain uses TRBV7-8 and TRBJ1-5; D is ambiguous. This clonotype originated in a man in his fifties or sixties with acute or convalescent COVID-19. The CDR3 here is CASSWAGNQPQHF. In DNA form, the CDR3 reads TGTGCCAGCAGCTGGGCGGGTAATCAGCCCCAGCATTTT.